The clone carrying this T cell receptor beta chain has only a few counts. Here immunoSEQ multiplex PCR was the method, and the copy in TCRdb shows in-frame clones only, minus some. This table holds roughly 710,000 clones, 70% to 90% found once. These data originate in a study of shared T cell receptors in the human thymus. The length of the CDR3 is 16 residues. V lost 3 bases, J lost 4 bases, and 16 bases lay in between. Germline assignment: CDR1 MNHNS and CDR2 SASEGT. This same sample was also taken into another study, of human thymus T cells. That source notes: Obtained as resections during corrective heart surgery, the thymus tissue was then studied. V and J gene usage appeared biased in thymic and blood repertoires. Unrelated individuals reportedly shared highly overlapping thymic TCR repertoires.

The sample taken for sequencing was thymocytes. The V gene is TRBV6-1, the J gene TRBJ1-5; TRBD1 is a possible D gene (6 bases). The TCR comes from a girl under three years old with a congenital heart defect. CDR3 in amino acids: CASSDGGRGENQPQHF. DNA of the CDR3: TGTGCCAGCAGTGACGGCGGCAGGGGAGAGAATCAGCCCCAGCATTTT.